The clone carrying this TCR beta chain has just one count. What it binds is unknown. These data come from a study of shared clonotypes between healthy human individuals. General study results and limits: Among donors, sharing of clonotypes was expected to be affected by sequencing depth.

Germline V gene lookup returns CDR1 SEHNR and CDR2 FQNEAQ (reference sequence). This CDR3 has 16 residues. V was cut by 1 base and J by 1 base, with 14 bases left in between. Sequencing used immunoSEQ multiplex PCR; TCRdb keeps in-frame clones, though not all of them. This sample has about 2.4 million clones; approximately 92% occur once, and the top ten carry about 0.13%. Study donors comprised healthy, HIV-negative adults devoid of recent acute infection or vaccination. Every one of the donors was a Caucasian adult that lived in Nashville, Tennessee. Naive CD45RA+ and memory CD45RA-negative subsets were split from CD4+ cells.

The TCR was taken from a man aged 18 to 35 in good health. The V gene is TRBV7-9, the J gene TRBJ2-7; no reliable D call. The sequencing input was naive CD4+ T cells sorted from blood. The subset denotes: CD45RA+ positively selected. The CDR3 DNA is TGTGCCAGCAGCTTAGTGGGGTCGTTAGGTTCCTACGAGCAGTACTTC. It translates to CASSLVGSLGSYEQYF.